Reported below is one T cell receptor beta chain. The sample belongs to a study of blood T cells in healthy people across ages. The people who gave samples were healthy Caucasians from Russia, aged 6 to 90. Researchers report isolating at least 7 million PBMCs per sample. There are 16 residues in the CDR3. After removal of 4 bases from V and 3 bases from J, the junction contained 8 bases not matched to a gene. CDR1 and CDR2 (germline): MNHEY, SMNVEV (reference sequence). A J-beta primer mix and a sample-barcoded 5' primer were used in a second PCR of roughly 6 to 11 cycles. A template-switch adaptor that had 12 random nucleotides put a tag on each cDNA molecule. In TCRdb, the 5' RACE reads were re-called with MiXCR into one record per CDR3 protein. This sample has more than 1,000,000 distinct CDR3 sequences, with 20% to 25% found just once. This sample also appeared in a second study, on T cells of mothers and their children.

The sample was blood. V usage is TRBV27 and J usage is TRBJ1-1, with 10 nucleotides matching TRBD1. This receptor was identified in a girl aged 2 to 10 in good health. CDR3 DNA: TGTGCCAGCAGTTCCCCCTGGGGGACAGGGGACACTGAAGCTTTCTTT. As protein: CASSSPWGTGDTEAFF.